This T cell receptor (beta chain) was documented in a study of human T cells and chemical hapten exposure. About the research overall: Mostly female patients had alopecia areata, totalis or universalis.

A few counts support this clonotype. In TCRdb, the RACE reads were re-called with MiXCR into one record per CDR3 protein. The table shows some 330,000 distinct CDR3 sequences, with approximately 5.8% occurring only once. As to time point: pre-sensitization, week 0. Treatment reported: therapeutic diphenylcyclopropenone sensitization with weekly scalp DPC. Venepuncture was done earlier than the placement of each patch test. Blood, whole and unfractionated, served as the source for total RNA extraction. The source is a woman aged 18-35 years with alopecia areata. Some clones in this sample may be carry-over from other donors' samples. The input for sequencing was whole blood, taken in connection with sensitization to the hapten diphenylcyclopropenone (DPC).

CDR3 DNA sequence: TGTGCCAGCAGTGTAACGCGGGGGGCCGGCTCCTACAATGAGCAGTTCTTC. Translation: CASSVTRGAGSYNEQFF. This chain connects TRBV6-2 or TRBV6-3 to TRBJ2-1; 8 bases align to TRBD2. V lost 5 bases, J lost 0 bases, and 9 bases stayed unmatched. Germline V gene data show CDR1 as MNHEY and CDR2 as SVGEGT. CDR3 length equals 17 residues.